These 25 T cell receptor beta chains were sequenced from one sample in a study of shared clonotypes between healthy human individuals. Profiling relied on immunoSEQ multiplex PCR, and the TCRdb table lists in-frame clones only, not all of them. The data hold a few hundred thousand clones, with 50% to 80% observed a single time. What was sequenced was memory CD4+ T cells sorted from blood. The subset was: CD45RA-negative fraction. The receptors derive from a young man in good health.

J is TRBJ1-5 and V is TRBV6-6, with D unclear. Trimming removed 11 bases from V and 6 bases from J, with 17 bases in between. Germline CDR1 MNHNY, CDR2 SVGAGI (reference sequence). The CDR3 has 13 residues. CDR3 residues: CAAHRDFAQPQHF. CDR3 sequence (DNA): TGTGCCGCGCACCGGGATTTTGCTCAGCCCCAGCATTTT.

V and J are TRBV5-1 and TRBJ2-5, with 8 positions matching TRBD2. J lost 4 bases, V lost 5 bases, and 7 bases had no gene match. CDR1 and CDR2 (germline): SGHRS, YFSETQ. The CDR3 has 14 amino acids. DNA for the CDR3: TGCGCCAGCAGGCGGGGGGAATTGGGAGAGACCCAGTACTTC. As protein: CASRRGELGETQYF. Drawing the rest from reference TRBV5-1 and TRBJ2-5, the complete variable domain is KAGVTQTPRYLIKTRGQQVTLSCSPISGHRSVSWYQQTPGQGLQFLFEYFSETQRNKGNFPGRFSGRQFSNSRSEMNVSTLELGDSALYLCASRRGELGETQYFGPGTRLLVL.

The chain carries TRBV18 and TRBJ1-4, with D possibly TRBD1 on 6 matching bases. Trimming removed 3 bases from V and 3 bases from J, with 11 bases in between. The length of the CDR3 is 15 residues. CDR1 is KGHSH, CDR2 LQKENI, per germline. The CDR3: CASSPTGAANEKLFF. In nucleotides, the CDR3 is TGTGCCAGCTCACCGACAGGCGCAGCTAATGAAAAACTGTTTTTT.

The V gene is TRBV5-1, the J gene TRBJ2-7, with D perhaps TRBD1 or TRBD2 (6 bases each). Per germline, CDR1 SGHRS and CDR2 YFSETQ. Trimming took off 0 bases at V and 2 bases at J, with 12 bases between the two ends. CDR3 length: 15 residues. CDR3 amino acids: CASSLVGGQTYEQYF. The CDR3 region has the DNA TGCGCCAGCAGCTTGGTTGGGGGGCAGACCTACGAGCAGTACTTC.

This chain links TRBV14 with TRBJ2-1, with 8 nucleotides matching TRBD2. Germline V CDR1 and CDR2: SGHDN, FVKESK. The junction had 4 bases not matched to a gene; V was cut back by 4 bases and J by 8 bases. CDR3 size: 13 residues. CDR3 sequence reads: CASSLGLAYEQFF. The CDR3 nucleotides read TGTGCCAGCAGCCTCGGACTAGCCTATGAGCAGTTCTTC.

The sample holds many counts of this clone. The chain carries TRBV14 and TRBJ2-1; possible D gene TRBD2, 6 bases. V gave up 2 bases and J gave up 1 base, with 12 bases separating them. Germline CDR1 and CDR2: SGHDN and FVKESK. The CDR3 covers 16 residues. This chain's CDR3 is CASSQQAGWSYNEQFF. For the CDR3, the DNA is TGTGCCAGCAGCCAACAGGCGGGGTGGTCCTACAATGAGCAGTTCTTC.

The V call is TRBV7-2, the J call TRBJ2-7, with 13 positions matching TRBD2. V dropped 5 bases and J dropped 7; count of bases not matched to a gene: 11. This CDR3 has 16 amino acids. In germline, CDR1 is SGHTA, CDR2 FQGNSA. CDR3 DNA sequence: TGTGCCAGCAGCCCTCGGACTAGCGGGGGACTTTTTGAGCAGTACTTC. This codes for CASSPRTSGGLFEQYF.

The chain joins TRBV5-1 to TRBJ2-5; 7 nucleotides agree with TRBD2. Germline-derived CDR1 and CDR2 are SGHRS and YFSETQ. V dropped 4 bases and J dropped 2; count of bases not matched to a gene: 2. The CDR3 spans 13 residues. CDR3 DNA sequence: TGCGCCAGCAGCCCGGGGGGTCAAGAGACCCAGTACTTC. This codes for CASSPGGQETQYF.

This clone was observed once. The V call is TRBV25-1, the J call TRBJ2-2; D is unresolved. The CDR3 is 14 amino acids. From germline, CDR1 is MGHDK and CDR2 SYGVNS. V gave up 5 bases and J gave up 1 base, with 8 bases separating them. This chain's CDR3 is CASSHDRNTGELFF. In DNA form, the CDR3 reads TGTGCCAGCAGTCACGACCGGAACACCGGGGAGCTGTTTTTT.

This clone was found a few times. A read error may account for a junction end that differs from germline. V gene TRBV7-7 combines with J gene TRBJ2-5; 9 positions agree with TRBD2. The CDR3 loop spans 15 amino acids. Germline V gene lookup returns CDR1 SSHAT and CDR2 FNYEAQ (reference sequence). The CDR3 reads CASSLGSAGGETQYF. DNA for the CDR3: TGTGCTAGCAGCTTAGGATCCGCGGGAGGGGAGACCCAGTACTTC.

The rearrangement joins TRBV10-3 to TRBJ2-5; no clear D. With 3 bases removed from V and 5 bases from J, the gap between germline ends came to 10 bases. The CDR3 has 13 amino acids. Germline values: CDR1 ENHRY, CDR2 SYGVKD. The chain's CDR3 is CAISDFSLETQYF. The CDR3 nucleotides are TGTGCCATCAGTGACTTCTCCTTGGAGACCCAGTACTTC.

The chain combines TRBV29-1 with TRBJ1-1, with TRBD1 matching 8 bases. The germline V gene encodes CDR1 SQVTM and CDR2 ANQGSEA. The trim removed 0 bases at V and 5 bases at J, leaving 8 bases unmatched. The CDR3 runs to 15 residues. The CDR3 reads CSVEDPDRVRTEAFF. The CDR3 bases are TGCAGCGTTGAAGACCCGGACAGGGTGAGGACTGAAGCTTTCTTT. Using reference TRBV29-1 and TRBJ1-1 for the parts outside the CDR3, the full variable domain is SAVISQKPSRDICQRGTSLTIQCQVDSQVTMMFWYRQQPGQSLTLIATANQGSEATYESGFVIDKFPISRPNLTFSTLTVSNMSPEDSSIYLCSVEDPDRVRTEAFFGQGTRLTVV.

This sequence joins TRBV6-4 and TRBJ2-1; the match to TRBD2 covers 8 bases. CDR1 is MRHNA and CDR2 is SNTAGT in the germline V gene. This CDR3 contains 15 residues. V was clipped by 4 bases and J by 4 bases; unmatched bases: 6. The CDR3 loop reads CASSVLAGPYNEQFF. In nucleotides, the CDR3 is TGTGCCAGCAGTGTTTTAGCGGGACCATACAATGAGCAGTTCTTC.

This clone was seen just once. CDR3: CASSERGWYGYTF. The CDR3 nucleotides are TGTGCCAGCAGTGAACGGGGTTGGTATGGCTACACCTTC. The V gene is TRBV6-1, the J gene TRBJ1-2; no reliable D call. Looked up from germline, CDR1 is MNHNS and CDR2 is SASEGT. The CDR3 runs 13 residues. V was cut by 2 bases and J by 5 bases, with 9 bases left in between.

The V call is TRBV10-3, the J call TRBJ1-4; D not resolved. In germline, CDR1 is ENHRY, CDR2 SYGVKD. The CDR3 contains 13 residues. Trimming took 6 bases from V and 7 from J, leaving 12 bases between them. The CDR3 protein is CAIRAGSGEKLFF. The CDR3 nucleotides are TGTGCCATCAGGGCGGGTAGCGGTGAAAAACTGTTTTTT.

The chain combines TRBV5-4 with TRBJ2-5; 7 bases are a match to TRBD2. Germline CDR1 reads SGHNT; CDR2 reads YYREEE (reference sequence). J was trimmed by 1 base and V by 4 bases; bases with no gene match: 4. The CDR3 has 14 amino acids. CDR3 sequence (DNA): TGTGCCAGCAGCCCCCGGACTAGCCAAGAGACCCAGTACTTC. Translating gives CASSPRTSQETQYF.

The V gene is TRBV19, the J gene TRBJ2-1; unclear D gene. This CDR3 spans 15 amino acids. The V end lost 3 bases, the J end lost 5 bases, and 14 bases lay between the germline ends. Per the germline V gene, CDR1 is LNHDA and CDR2 is SQIVND (reference sequence). The CDR3 reads CASSIMSTGDNEQFF. As DNA, the CDR3 is TGTGCCAGTAGTATCATGAGCACTGGGGACAATGAGCAGTTCTTC. The full variable domain, with the rest looked up from reference TRBV19 and TRBJ2-1, is DGGITQSPKYLFRKEGQNVTLSCEQNLNHDAMYWYRQDPGQGLRLIYYSQIVNDFQKGDIAEGYSVSREKKESFPLTVTSAQKNPTAFYLCASSIMSTGDNEQFFGPGTRLTVL.

This sequence joins TRBV28 and TRBJ2-3; a weak D match, TRBD1 (5 bases). The CDR3 has 17 residues. Per the germline V gene, CDR1 is MDHEN and CDR2 is SYDVKM. With 7 bases removed from V and 0 bases from J, the gap between germline ends came to 20 bases. CDR3 bases: TGTGCCAGCAACCCGACGCCGGGCCAGGGAAGCACAGATACGCAGTATTTT. Translation: CASNPTPGQGSTDTQYF. Filled out from reference TRBV28 and TRBJ2-3, the complete variable domain reads DVKVTQSSRYLVKRTGEKVFLECVQDMDHENMFWYRQDPGLGLRLIYFSYDVKMKEKGDIPEGYSVSREKKERFSLILESASTNQTSMYLCASNPTPGQGSTDTQYFGPGTRLTVL.

V gene TRBV5-1 combines with J gene TRBJ2-1, with D perhaps matching TRBD1 (5 bases). This CDR3 has 16 residues. Germline CDR1 reads SGHRS; CDR2 reads YFSETQ. The ends were cut back, 0 bases at V and 0 bases at J, with 10 bases in the middle. This CDR3 is CASSLDRSSSYNEQFF. CDR3 coding DNA: TGCGCCAGCAGCTTGGACAGGTCCAGCTCCTACAATGAGCAGTTCTTC.

This clone was picked up one time. CDR3 loop: CAWSVSTGETQYF. CDR3 bases: TGTGCCTGGAGCGTTTCCACGGGAGAGACCCAGTACTTC. The V and J genes are TRBV30 and TRBJ2-5; D call uncertain. The V gene lost 3 bases and the J gene lost 4 bases, with 12 bases spanning the gap. The CDR3 runs to 13 residues. Germline assignment: CDR1 GTSNPN and CDR2 SVGIG (reference sequence).

The V gene is TRBV23-1, the J gene TRBJ2-7; 7 bases are shared with TRBD1. TRBV23-1 is designated an ORF whose function remains uncertain. This CDR3 region has 15 residues. With 2 bases clipped from V and 5 bases from J, the junction kept 9 bases outside the gene matches. The CDR3 loop reads CASSQEQGNPHEQYF. The CDR3 DNA sequence: TGCGCCAGCAGTCAAGAACAGGGGAATCCTCACGAGCAGTACTTC.

The CDR3 reads CASSTTGTASYEQYF. The DNA for the CDR3 is TGCGCCAGCAGTACCACCGGGACAGCCTCCTACGAGCAGTACTTC. This rearrangement joins TRBV10-2 to TRBJ2-7; 7 nucleotides align to TRBD1. Trimming cost V 5 bases and J 0 bases; bases outside gene matches: 7. Germline V lookup: CDR1 WSHSY, CDR2 SAAADI. The CDR3 contains 15 residues.

The rearrangement uses TRBV14 and TRBJ2-5, with 8 bases aligning to TRBD1. The length of the CDR3 is 16 residues. J was trimmed by 7 bases and V by 1 base; bases with no gene match: 11. Germline V gene sequence: CDR1 SGHDN, CDR2 FVKESK. The CDR3 loop reads CASSQGAHRGWATQYF. CDR3 DNA sequence: TGTGCCAGCAGCCAAGGGGCCCACAGGGGGTGGGCGACCCAGTACTTC. The full variable domain, its missing parts supplied by reference TRBV14 and TRBJ2-5, is EAGVTQFPSHSVIEKGQTVTLRCDPISGHDNLYWYRRVMGKEIKFLLHFVKESKQDESGMPNNRFLAERTGGTYSTLKVQPAELEDSGVYFCASSQGAHRGWATQYFGPGTRLLVL.

This chain connects TRBV5-1 to TRBJ1-1, with 8 nucleotides matching TRBD1. Germline V gene data show CDR1 as SGHRS and CDR2 as YFSETQ. The length of the CDR3 is 14 residues. The V gene end was trimmed by 7 bases and the J gene end by 0 bases; junction bases not matched to a gene: 5. CDR3 amino acids: CASGTGDLNTEAFF. CDR3 DNA sequence: TGCGCCAGCGGGACAGGTGACTTGAACACTGAAGCTTTCTTT.

This clone occurred a few times. V and J are TRBV5-1 and TRBJ2-3; D call uncertain. CDR3 length: 13 amino acids. V shed 3 bases and J shed 6 bases, with 11 bases lying between them. In germline, CDR1 is SGHRS, CDR2 YFSETQ. The CDR3 loop reads CASSSGTSDTQYF. CDR3 DNA sequence: TGCGCCAGCAGCTCCGGTACTTCCGATACGCAGTATTTT.